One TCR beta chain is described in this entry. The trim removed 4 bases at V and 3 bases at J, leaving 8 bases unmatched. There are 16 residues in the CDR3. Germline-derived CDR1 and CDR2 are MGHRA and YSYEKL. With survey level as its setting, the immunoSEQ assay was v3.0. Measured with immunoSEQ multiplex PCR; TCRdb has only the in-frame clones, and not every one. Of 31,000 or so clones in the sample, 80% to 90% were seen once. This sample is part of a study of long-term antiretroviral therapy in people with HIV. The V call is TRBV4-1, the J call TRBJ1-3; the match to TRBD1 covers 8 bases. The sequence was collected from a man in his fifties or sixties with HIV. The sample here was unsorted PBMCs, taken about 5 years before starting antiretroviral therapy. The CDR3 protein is CASSPPGQVGGNTIYF. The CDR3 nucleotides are TGCGCCAGCAGCCCGCCGGGACAGGTCGGTGGAAACACCATATATTTT.